This record concerns one T cell receptor (beta chain) sequence. Profiling relied on immunoSEQ multiplex PCR, and the TCRdb table lists in-frame clones only, not all of them. Among under 40,000 clones, about 85% were seen once, and the ten largest hold approximately 1%. The entry originates in a study of T cells in narcolepsy. The CDR3 covers 15 residues. Germline-derived CDR1 and CDR2 are SGHNT and YENEEA. Trimming took 4 bases from V and 2 from J; bases not matched to a gene: 1. The clonotype was recovered from a human donor with narcolepsy. The chain joins TRBV11-3 to TRBJ2-1; 11 positions match TRBD2. Sequenced input: CD45RA- memory CD4+ T cells from PBMCs. The CDR3 sequence is CASSSGLAAYNEQFF. In DNA, the CDR3 is TGTGCCAGCAGCTCGGGACTAGCGGCCTACAATGAGCAGTTCTTC.